Listed below are T cell receptor beta chains from one sample, sequenced in a study of cytomegalovirus exposure and HLA in healthy donors. Assay: immunoSEQ multiplex PCR; the TCRdb copy retains only in-frame clones and omits some. The sample lists just over 150,000 clones, approximately 72% seen once, with around 7% in the top ten. Source material: PBMCs. The source of these receptors is a man in his forties in good health and CMV-seropositive. The CDR3 runs from the conserved cysteine through the conserved F or W. A D gene is named only where the DNA matches it firmly. Clone size, where shown, is once, few, many, or a class for clones that have expanded.

abundance	d_gene	j_gene	v_gene	CDR3nt	CDR3aa
-	-	TRBJ1-2	TRBV27	TGTGCCAGCACCTCCAGCGGGTCGGACTATGGCTACACCTTC	CASTSSGSDYGYTF
-	-	TRBJ1-2	TRBV6-5	TGTGCCAGCAGTCGGACGGACAGCTTCTATGGCTACACCTTC	CASSRTDSFYGYTF
-	-	TRBJ1-1	TRBV16	TGTGCCAGCAGCCAATCAAAGGCAGGCATGAACACTGAAGCTTTCTTT	CASSQSKAGMNTEAFF
-	-	TRBJ2-7	TRBV6-5	TGTGCCAGCAGTACCGGGACACTGGGGAACGAGCAGTACTTC	CASSTGTLGNEQYF
-	TRBD1	TRBJ1-5	TRBV29-1	TGCAGCGTGGGGGACAGGGGGCAAAATCAGCCCCAGCATTTT	CSVGDRGQNQPQHF
once	-	TRBJ2-1	TRBV6-1	TGTGCCAGCAGTGAAAACGGACTGTACAATGAGCAGTTCTTC	CASSENGLYNEQFF
-	TRBD1	TRBJ2-1	TRBV7-9	TGTGCCAGCAGCTTATCCCGGGACAGGGGAGGGAATGAGCAGTTCTTC	CASSLSRDRGGNEQFF
few	-	TRBJ2-4	TRBV6-6	TGTGCCAGCAGTTACTCGGCTAACATTCAGTACTTC	CASSYSANIQYF
-	TRBD2	TRBJ2-2	TRBV6-5	TGTGCCAGCAACCCCCGGGCTAGCGGGGCCGGGGAGCTGTTTTTT	CASNPRASGAGELFF
-	-	TRBJ1-1	TRBV7-2	TGTGCCAGCACCGACCGTTGGCACAGGGATGCCACTGAAGCTTTCTTT	CASTDRWHRDATEAFF
-	-	TRBJ2-5	TRBV7-3	TGTGCCAGCAGCTTCAGTTCCGGGAAAGAGACCCAGTACTTC	CASSFSSGKETQYF
-	-	TRBJ1-1	TRBV7-8	TGTGCCAGCAGCTTTTTATTGAACACTGAAGCTTTCTTT	CASSFLLNTEAFF
-	-	TRBJ2-7	TRBV4-3	TGCGCCAGCAGCCAAGGTCCGGCCAAGGGGGACGAGCAGTACTTC	CASSQGPAKGDEQYF
few	-	TRBJ2-7	TRBV5-6	TGTGCCAGCAGCGGCCGACGGGAGTACGAGCAGTACTTC	CASSGRREYEQYF
few	TRBD1	TRBJ2-1	TRBV10-3	TGTGCCATCAGTGGACAGGGGGCAAATGAGCAGTTCTTC	CAISGQGANEQFF
-	-	TRBJ2-7	TRBV21-1	TGTGCCAGCAGCAGCCGGACTAGCGGAATCTCCTACGAGCAGTACTTC	CASSSRTSGISYEQYF
few	-	TRBJ2-7	TRBV6-6	TGTGCCAGCAGGGTGGAGAATTCCTACGAGCAGTACTTC	CASRVENSYEQYF
-	-	TRBJ2-3	TRBV5-1	TGCGCCAGCAGCTTGGAGGGCGGGGGCCACACAGATACGCAGTATTTT	CASSLEGGGHTDTQYF
-	-	TRBJ1-6	TRBV25-1	TGTGCCAGCAGTGACACGGGCTCCTATAATTCACCCCTCCACTTT	CASSDTGSYNSPLHF
-	-	TRBJ1-3	TRBV6-5	TGTGCCAGCAGTTACTCGGCGGGGACCCTTGGAAACACCATATATTTT	CASSYSAGTLGNTIYF
-	-	TRBJ2-2	TRBV12-5	TGCGCTAGTGGTTTGGTACGGGTATCCGGGGAGCTGTTTTTT	CASGLVRVSGELFF
once	-	TRBJ2-3	TRBV11-2	TGTGCCAGCCTCCAGGGGTCCCGAGATACGCAGTATTTT	CASLQGSRDTQYF
-	-	TRBJ1-4	TRBV5-1	TGCGCCAGCAGCTTGGCCGGGCAGGGTGAAAAACTGTTTTTT	CASSLAGQGEKLFF
-	-	TRBJ1-6	TRBV29-1	TGCAGGAGGGGGAACTATTCACCCCTCCACTTT	CRRGNYSPLHF
-	-	TRBJ1-2	TRBV6-6	TGTGCCAGCAGTTACTCGGCAGGGGCGCTGGGTGGCTACACCTTC	CASSYSAGALGGYTF
-	TRBD1	TRBJ2-6	TRBV7-6	TGTGCCAGCAGCCCGAAGACAGGGGGGGCTATCAATGCCAACGTCCTGACTTTC	CASSPKTGGAINANVLTF
-	-	TRBJ1-2	TRBV7-2	TGTGCCAGCAGTTTATCCCCCGCGGGGGGCGGCTACACCTTC	CASSLSPAGGGYTF
-	-	TRBJ2-1	TRBV11-2	TGTGCCAGCAGCCTATCTGGGGGGGCTTTGAATGAGCAGTTCTTC	CASSLSGGALNEQFF
-	-	TRBJ2-3	TRBV6-4	TGTGCCAGCAGTGCCTCCCGGTCCCCCACAGATACGCAGTATTTT	CASSASRSPTDTQYF
-	-	TRBJ2-2	TRBV5-1	TGCGCCAGCAGCCTAAACACCGGGGAGCTGTTTTTT	CASSLNTGELFF
-	TRBD2	TRBJ2-1	TRBV11-2	TGTGCCAGCAGCCTACAGAGGAGCGGGGGGGGGTATGAGCAGTTCTTC	CASSLQRSGGGYEQFF
few	-	TRBJ2-7	TRBV19	TGTGCCAGTAGCGAGAATTTCGAGCAGTACTTC	CASSENFEQYF
-	-	TRBJ2-2	TRBV9	TGTGCCAGCAGCCCCTGGGCCCAGAACACCGGGGAGCTGTTTTTT	CASSPWAQNTGELFF
-	TRBD2	TRBJ2-1	TRBV6-6	TGTGCCAGCACTCCGGGACTAGCTATCAACAATGAGCAGTTCTTC	CASTPGLAINNEQFF
-	TRBD1	TRBJ2-7	TRBV7-2	TGTGCCAGCAGCTTACCGGGGACAGGGTACCACGAGCAGTACTTC	CASSLPGTGYHEQYF